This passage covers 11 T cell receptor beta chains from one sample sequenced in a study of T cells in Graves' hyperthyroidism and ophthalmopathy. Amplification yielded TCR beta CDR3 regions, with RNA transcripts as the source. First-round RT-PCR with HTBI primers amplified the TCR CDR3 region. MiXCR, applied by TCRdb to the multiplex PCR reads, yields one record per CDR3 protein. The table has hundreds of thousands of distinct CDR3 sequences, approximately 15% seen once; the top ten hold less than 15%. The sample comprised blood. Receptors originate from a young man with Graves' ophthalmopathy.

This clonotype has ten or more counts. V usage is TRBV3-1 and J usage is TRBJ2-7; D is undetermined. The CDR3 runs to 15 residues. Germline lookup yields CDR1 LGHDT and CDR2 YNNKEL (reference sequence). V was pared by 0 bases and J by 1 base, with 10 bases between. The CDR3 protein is CASSQDVDGSYEQYF. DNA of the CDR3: TGTGCCAGCAGCCAAGATGTAGACGGTTCCTACGAGCAGTACTTC.

This CDR3 is CASSTPGGAGYGYTF. CDR3 nucleotides: TGTGCCAGTAGTACCCCAGGGGGCGCGGGGTATGGCTACACCTTC. This chain connects TRBV19 to TRBJ1-2, with 8 nucleotides matching TRBD1. Per germline, CDR1 LNHDA and CDR2 SQIVND (reference sequence). This CDR3 contains 15 residues. With 4 bases clipped from V and 5 bases from J, the junction kept 9 bases outside the gene matches.

The DNA for the CDR3 is TGCAGCGTTGAGGACAGCCGGACTGAAGCTTTCTTT. Translated: CSVEDSRTEAFF. The chain has TRBV29-1 and TRBJ1-1; tentatively, D is TRBD1 (6 bases). V gave up 3 bases and J gave up 5 bases, with 10 bases separating them. This CDR3 is built from 12 residues. CDR1 is SQVTM and CDR2 is ANQGSEA in the germline V gene.

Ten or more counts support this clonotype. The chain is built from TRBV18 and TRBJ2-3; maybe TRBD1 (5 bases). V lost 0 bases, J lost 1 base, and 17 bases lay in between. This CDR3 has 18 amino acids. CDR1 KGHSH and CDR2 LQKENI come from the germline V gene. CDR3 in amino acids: CASSPPPGQPTRTDTQYF. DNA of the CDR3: TGTGCCAGCTCACCACCGCCTGGACAACCAACTCGCACAGATACGCAGTATTTT.

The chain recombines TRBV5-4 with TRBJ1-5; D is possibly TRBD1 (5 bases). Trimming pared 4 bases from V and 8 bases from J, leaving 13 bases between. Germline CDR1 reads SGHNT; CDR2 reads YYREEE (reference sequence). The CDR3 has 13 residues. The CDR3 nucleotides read TGTGCCAGCAGCCCGGTGGGAGGGGAGCCCCAGCATTTT. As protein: CASSPVGGEPQHF. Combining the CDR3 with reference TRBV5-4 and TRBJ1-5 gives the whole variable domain ETGVTQSPTHLIKTRGQQVTLRCSSQSGHNTVSWYQQALGQGPQFIFQYYREEENGRGNFPPRFSGLQFPNYSSELNVNALELDDSALYLCASSPVGGEPQHFGDGTRLSIL.

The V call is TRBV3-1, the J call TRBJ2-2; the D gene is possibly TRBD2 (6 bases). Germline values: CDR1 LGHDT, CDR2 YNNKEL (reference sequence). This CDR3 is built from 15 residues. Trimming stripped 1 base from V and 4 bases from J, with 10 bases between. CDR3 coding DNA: TGTGCCAGCAGCCAAGGGGCGGGGCGCACCGGGGAGCTGTTTTTT. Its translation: CASSQGAGRTGELFF.

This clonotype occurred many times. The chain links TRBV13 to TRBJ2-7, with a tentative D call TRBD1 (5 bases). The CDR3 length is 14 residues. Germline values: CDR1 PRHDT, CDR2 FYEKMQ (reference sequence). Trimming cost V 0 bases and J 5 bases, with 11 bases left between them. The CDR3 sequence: CASSLGSMGHEQYF. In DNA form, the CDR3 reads TGTGCCAGCAGCTTAGGGTCTATGGGGCACGAGCAGTACTTC.

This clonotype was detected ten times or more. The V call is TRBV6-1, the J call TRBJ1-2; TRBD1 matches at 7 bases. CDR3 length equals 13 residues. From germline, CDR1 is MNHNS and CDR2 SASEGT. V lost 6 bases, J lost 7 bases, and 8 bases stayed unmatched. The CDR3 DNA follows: TGTGCCAGCAGCCTCGACAGGGTGGGTGGCTACACCTTC. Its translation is CASSLDRVGGYTF.

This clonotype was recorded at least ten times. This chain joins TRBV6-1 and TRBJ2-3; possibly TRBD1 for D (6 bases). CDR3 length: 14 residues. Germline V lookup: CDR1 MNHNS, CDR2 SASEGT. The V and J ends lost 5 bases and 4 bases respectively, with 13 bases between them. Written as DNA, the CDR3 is TGTGCCAGCAGTCCCACCAGGGGTTCAGATACGCAGTATTTT. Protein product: CASSPTRGSDTQYF.

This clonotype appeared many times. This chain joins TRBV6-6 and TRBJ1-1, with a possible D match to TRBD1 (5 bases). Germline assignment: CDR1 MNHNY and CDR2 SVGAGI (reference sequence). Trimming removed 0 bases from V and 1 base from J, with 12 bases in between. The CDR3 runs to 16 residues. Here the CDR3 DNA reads TGTGCCAGCAGTTACTCCCCGGGACGGTCGAACACTGAAGCTTTCTTT. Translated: CASSYSPGRSNTEAFF.

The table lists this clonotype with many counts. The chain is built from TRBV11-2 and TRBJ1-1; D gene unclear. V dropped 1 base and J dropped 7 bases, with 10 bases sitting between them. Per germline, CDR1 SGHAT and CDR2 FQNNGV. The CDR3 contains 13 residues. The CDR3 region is CASSLGTAGEAFF. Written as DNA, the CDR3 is TGTGCCAGCAGCTTAGGAACAGCGGGTGAAGCTTTCTTT.